This record concerns one T cell receptor beta chain sequence. What it recognizes is unknown. This sample stems from a study of shared clonotypes between healthy human individuals. Study information: A few men and two women, aged 18 to 49, were donors. Study observations and caveats: Non-shared clonotypes showed lower generation probabilities than clonotypes common to all four donors.

Assay runs were performed at deep level. Profiled with immunoSEQ multiplex PCR; TCRdb holds only in-frame clones, not every one. The sample shows some 1 million clones, about three quarters of them seen only once. Naive CD45RA+ and memory CD45RA-negative subsets were split from CD4+ cells. V lost 8 bases to trimming and J lost 4 bases; unmatched junction nucleotides: 8. Germline CDR1 SNHLY, CDR2 FYNNEI. CDR3 length: 15 residues. This receptor was obtained from a young man in good health. The chain recombines TRBV2 with TRBJ2-4; 10 positions agree with TRBD1. The source material was memory CD4+ T cells sorted from blood. The sample's subset: CD45RA-negative fraction. The CDR3 sequence is CASFGQGEGKNIQYF. The CDR3 DNA follows: TGTGCCAGCTTTGGACAGGGGGAAGGAAAAAACATTCAGTACTTC.